Following are 8 T cell receptor beta chains from one sample sequenced in a study of T-cell memory formation after mild COVID-19. TCRdb re-derived calls from the 5' RACE reads in MiXCR, one entry per CDR3 protein. This sample carries roughly 510,000 distinct CDR3 sequences, roughly 17% of them seen once, and the ten largest clones take about 8.1%. The sample was PBMCs or a T cell subset sorted from them (not recorded which). The receptors were gathered from an adult woman who had mild COVID-19 (a few samples of this study predate the infection). Cell type and time point are not known.

This clonotype turned up a few times. The chain combines TRBV6-1 with TRBJ2-3, with 9 bases identical to TRBD2. V dropped 5 bases and J dropped 2; count of bases not matched to a gene: 8. The CDR3 extends over 16 amino acids. Germline V lookup: CDR1 MNHNS, CDR2 SASEGT. DNA for the CDR3: TGTGCCAGCAGTCCCATAGCGGGGGAGATCACAGATACGCAGTATTTT. Translated: CASSPIAGEITDTQYF.

This clonotype was counted only a few times. This CDR3 is CASRTSVTYEQYF. The CDR3, as DNA: TGTGCCAGCAGGACTAGCGTAACCTACGAGCAGTACTTC. The chain combines TRBV12-3 or TRBV12-4 with TRBJ2-7, with TRBD2 matching over 8 bases. The ends lost 6 bases at V and 2 bases at J; junction bases unmatched: 3. This CDR3 contains 13 residues.

This clonotype occurred many times. V gene TRBV18 combines with J gene TRBJ1-6; D remains ambiguous. V was pared by 5 bases and J by 9 bases, with 14 bases between. There are 14 residues in the CDR3. CDR1 and CDR2 from the germline V gene are KGHSH and LQKENI. CDR3 nucleotides: TGTGCCAGCTCAGTCTCCGGGGATCGTTCACCCCTCCACTTT. Protein: CASSVSGDRSPLHF.

This clonotype was seen more than once but under ten times. This chain joins TRBV5-1 and TRBJ2-3, with TRBD1 as a possible D gene (6 bases). The germline V and J ends were trimmed by 8 bases and 6 bases, with 19 bases remaining between them. Germline loops: CDR1 SGHRS, CDR2 YFSETQ. This CDR3 contains 14 residues. The CDR3 protein is CASQSGTRTDTQYF. The CDR3, as DNA: TGCGCCAGTCAGTCCGGGACAAGGACGGATACGCAGTATTTT. The variable domain in full, completed from reference TRBV5-1 and TRBJ2-3, reads KAGVTQTPRYLIKTRGQQVTLSCSPISGHRSVSWYQQTPGQGLQFLFEYFSETQRNKGNFPGRFSGRQFSNSRSEMNVSTLELGDSALYLCASQSGTRTDTQYFGPGTRLTVL.

The table lists this clonotype with a few counts. The CDR3 loop reads CASSPGRFNSPLHF. CDR3 DNA: TGTGCCAGTAGTCCGGGACGGTTTAATTCACCCCTCCACTTT. V gene TRBV19 combines with J gene TRBJ1-6, with D maybe TRBD1 (5 bases). Germline V gene lookup returns CDR1 LNHDA and CDR2 SQIVND (reference sequence). Trimming took 5 bases from V and 6 from J, leaving 11 bases between them. The CDR3 is 14 amino acids.

This clonotype showed up just a few times. The gene calls are TRBV6-1 and TRBJ1-5; the match to TRBD1 covers 9 bases. The CDR3 is 17 residues long. The junction had 14 bases not matched to a gene; V was cut back by 6 bases and J by 5 bases. Germline CDR1 and CDR2: MNHNS and SASEGT. CDR3 DNA: TGTGCCAGCAGGAAGGGTTCCGGGACAGGGTCCTATCAGCCCCAGCATTTT. Encoded protein: CASRKGSGTGSYQPQHF.

This clonotype was counted only a few times. The rearrangement joins TRBV29-1 to TRBJ1-2; D is unresolved. The CDR3 totals 14 residues. The V gene lost 2 bases and the J gene lost 4 bases, with 14 bases spanning the gap. The germline CDR1 and CDR2 sequences are SQVTM and ANQGSEA. As DNA, the CDR3 is TGCAGCGTTGAAAAAGGACGGGCGCCCTATGGCTACACCTTC. The encoded protein is CSVEKGRAPYGYTF.

The V gene is TRBV7-3, the J gene TRBJ2-4; D is uncertain. V was clipped by 3 bases and J by 9 bases, with 12 bases between them. The CDR3 is 13 residues long. CDR1 SGHTA and CDR2 FQGTGA come from the germline V gene. This CDR3 is CASSLVGRGIQYF. CDR3 nucleotide sequence: TGTGCCAGCAGCTTGGTCGGACGAGGCATTCAGTACTTC.